One and the same sample provided the 32 T cell receptor beta chains below, sequenced in a study of cytomegalovirus exposure and HLA in healthy donors. Amplification used 60 Vbeta primers and 13 Jbeta primers. The table came from immunoSEQ multiplex PCR; TCRdb's copy has only in-frame clones and leaves some out. The table has some 150,000 clones, approximately 85% seen once. Sequencing was performed on PBMCs. The receptors come from a man aged 50 to 59 in good health and CMV-seropositive.

The rearrangement uses TRBV9 and TRBJ2-3; 11 bases are shared with TRBD2. Germline values: CDR1 SGDLS, CDR2 YYNGEE. The CDR3 has 17 amino acids. V was pared by 0 bases and J by 6 bases, with 9 bases of the junction left unmatched. CDR3 region: CASSVAASGRRVDTQYF. In DNA, the CDR3 is TGTGCCAGCAGCGTAGCGGCTAGCGGGAGGCGGGTGGATACGCAGTATTTT.

The V and J genes are TRBV2 and TRBJ2-2; 9 bases match TRBD1. Per the germline V gene, CDR1 is SNHLY and CDR2 is FYNNEI. V was pared by 6 bases and J by 3 bases, with 11 bases of the junction left unmatched. This CDR3 region has 17 residues. The CDR3 loop is CASSTWTGDGDTGELFF. CDR3 bases: TGTGCCAGCAGCACGTGGACAGGGGATGGGGACACCGGGGAGCTGTTTTTT. Full variable domain (missing parts from reference TRBV2 and TRBJ2-2): EPEVTQTPSHQVTQMGQEVILRCVPISNHLYFYWYRQILGQKVEFLVSFYNNEISEKSEIFDDQFSVERPDGSNFTLKIRSTKLEDSAMYFCASSTWTGDGDTGELFFGEGSRLTVL.

This rearrangement joins TRBV6-1 to TRBJ2-1; TRBD1 agrees at 11 bases. CDR3 length: 17 residues. Trimming removed 4 bases from V and 4 bases from J; junction bases left unmatched: 9. Per germline, CDR1 MNHNS and CDR2 SASEGT. The chain's CDR3 is CASSAPPGTGGYNEQFF. CDR3 coding DNA: TGTGCCAGCAGTGCACCCCCCGGGACAGGGGGGTACAATGAGCAGTTCTTC.

This clone was counted a few times. V gene TRBV5-4 combines with J gene TRBJ2-1; 14 bases align to TRBD2. This CDR3 has 16 amino acids. The germline V gene has CDR1 SGHNT and CDR2 YYREEE (reference sequence). V was clipped by 4 bases and J by 8 bases; unmatched bases: 8. CDR3: CASSGSTSGGAHEQFF. Here the CDR3 DNA reads TGTGCCAGCAGCGGATCGACTAGCGGGGGGGCCCATGAGCAGTTCTTC.

J is TRBJ2-1 and V is TRBV5-1, with a possible D match to TRBD2 (5 bases). V was pared by 0 bases and J by 1 base, with 8 bases between. The CDR3 sequence is 15 residues long. Germline-derived CDR1 and CDR2 are SGHRS and YFSETQ. This chain's CDR3 is CASSLVGESYNEQFF. The CDR3 DNA reads as TGCGCCAGCAGCTTGGTTGGGGAGTCCTACAATGAGCAGTTCTTC.

V is TRBV6-5 and J is TRBJ1-1; a weak D match, TRBD1 (5 bases). The V and J ends lost 5 bases and 0 bases respectively, with 10 bases between them. The CDR3 is made up of 14 amino acids. In germline, CDR1 is MNHEY, CDR2 SVGAGI. The CDR3 DNA is TGTGCCAGCAGTCTCCAGGGCTTGAACACTGAAGCTTTCTTT. It translates to CASSLQGLNTEAFF.

V and J are TRBV7-2 and TRBJ1-1, with TRBD1 as a possible D gene (5 bases). Trimming stripped 5 bases from V and 1 base from J, with 11 bases between. Per germline, CDR1 SGHTA and CDR2 FQGNSA. The CDR3 extends over 14 amino acids. CDR3 DNA: TGTGCCAGCAGCATTCATACAGGGAACACTGAAGCTTTCTTT. This encodes CASSIHTGNTEAFF. Supplemented by reference TRBV7-2 and TRBJ1-1, the full variable domain reads GAGVSQSPSNKVTEKGKDVELRCDPISGHTALYWYRQSLGQGLEFLIYFQGNSAPDKSGLPSDRFSAERTGGSVSTLTIQRTQQEDSAVYLCASSIHTGNTEAFFGQGTRLTVV.

V gene TRBV7-3 combines with J gene TRBJ2-5; 8 positions agree with TRBD2. The V segment lost 5 bases and the J segment 2 bases; nucleotides outside the gene matches: 7. CDR1 and CDR2 (germline): SGHTA, FQGTGA. The CDR3 covers 15 residues. CDR3 protein: CASSRGGTEQETQYF. CDR3 nucleotide sequence: TGTGCCAGCAGCCGGGGGGGGACGGAACAAGAGACCCAGTACTTC. Together with reference TRBV7-3 and TRBJ2-5, the CDR3 gives the full variable domain: GAGVSQTPSNKVTEKGKYVELRCDPISGHTALYWYRQSLGQGPEFLIYFQGTGAADDSGLPNDRFFAVRPEGSVSTLKIQRTERGDSAVYLCASSRGGTEQETQYFGPGTRLLVL.

The rearrangement links TRBV12-5 to TRBJ1-2; 8 bases align to TRBD1. Per germline, CDR1 LGHNT and CDR2 FRNRAP. This CDR3 spans 14 amino acids. V trimming: 6 bases; J trimming: 4 bases; junction bases outside the gene matches: 7. CDR3 coding DNA: TGTGCTAGTGGATCGGGACAGGCAACCTATGGCTACACCTTC. Translating it yields CASGSGQATYGYTF.

This clone was seen only once. The rearrangement links TRBV6-5 to TRBJ2-4, with a tentative D call TRBD2 (6 bases). Germline CDR1 reads MNHEY; CDR2 reads SVGAGI. CDR3 length: 14 residues. Trimming took 0 bases from V and 6 from J, leaving 9 bases between them. The CDR3 region is CASSYSRDRNIQYF. The CDR3 DNA reads as TGTGCCAGCAGTTACTCGCGGGATAGAAACATTCAGTACTTC.

The chain has TRBV29-1 and TRBJ2-7; TRBD1 might be the D (6 bases). Germline CDR1 SQVTM, CDR2 ANQGSEA. The CDR3 runs 12 residues. V was pared by 6 bases and J by 2 bases, with 11 bases between. CDR3 coding DNA: TGCAGCGTCTTTAACAGGGCCTACGAGCAGTACTTC. It encodes CSVFNRAYEQYF.

The DNA of the CDR3 is TGTGCCAGTACCGACCGTAGCGGGACGGGGAATGAAAAACTGTTTTTT. Amino acid sequence: CASTDRSGTGNEKLFF. This sequence joins TRBV19 and TRBJ1-4, with a possible D match to TRBD1 (5 bases). The CDR3 extends over 16 amino acids. The V gene's germline CDR1 is LNHDA and CDR2 SQIVND (reference sequence). V dropped 7 bases and J dropped 5 bases, with 20 bases sitting between them.

The genes are TRBV28 and TRBJ2-1, with D uncertain. The V gene's germline CDR1 is MDHEN and CDR2 SYDVKM. V lost 5 bases to trimming and J lost 8 bases, with 7 bases between them. The CDR3 is 11 amino acids. The CDR3 spells CASSKSDEQFF. CDR3 nucleotides: TGTGCCAGCAGTAAATCCGATGAGCAGTTCTTC.

In the case of this clone: Distinct nucleotide sequences in the sample also encode this CDR3. This chain joins TRBV9 and TRBJ2-2, with 7 bases fitting TRBD2. The trim removed 0 bases at V and 5 bases at J, leaving 1 base unmatched. The germline V gene has CDR1 SGDLS and CDR2 YYNGEE. CDR3 size: 14 residues. The CDR3 loop is CASSVGGGTGELFF. CDR3 DNA sequence: TGTGCCAGCAGCGTAGGGGGGGGGACCGGGGAGCTGTTTTTT.

The chain carries TRBV30 and TRBJ1-3; possible D gene TRBD1, 5 bases. CDR1 is GTSNPN, CDR2 SVGIG, per germline (reference sequence). Trimming removed 7 bases at V and 4 bases at J, with 14 bases between. The CDR3 runs 13 residues. The CDR3 DNA reads TGTGCCTTGACCCAGGGTGCCGGAAACACCATATATTTT. Its translation is CALTQGAGNTIYF.

V usage is TRBV9 and J usage is TRBJ1-6, with TRBD1 matching 7 bases. The CDR3 consists of 16 residues. Germline V gene sequence: CDR1 SGDLS, CDR2 YYNGEE. The junction had 7 bases not matched to a gene; V was cut back by 7 bases and J by 0 bases. The CDR3 DNA sequence: TGTGCCAGCGGACTACAGGGGAGCTCCTATAATTCACCCCTCCACTTT. Protein: CASGLQGSSYNSPLHF.

This rearrangement joins TRBV5-8 to TRBJ2-7, with TRBD1 matching over 8 bases. V lost 0 bases and J lost 0; bases outside the gene matches: 8. CDR3 length: 17 residues. The germline gives CDR1 SGHTS, CDR2 YDEGEE. The CDR3: CASSLAPGDRSSYEQYF. CDR3 coding DNA: TGTGCCAGCAGCTTGGCGCCCGGGGACAGGAGCTCCTACGAGCAGTACTTC.

This clone was seen a handful of times. This chain joins TRBV19 and TRBJ2-1, with D unresolved. CDR3 size: 15 residues. V dropped 5 bases and J dropped 8 bases, with 19 bases sitting between them. Germline lookup yields CDR1 LNHDA and CDR2 SQIVND (reference sequence). DNA for the CDR3: TGTGCCAGTAGTTCGGAGCTTAGCACTCGACATGAGCAGTTCTTC. Translating it yields CASSSELSTRHEQFF.

The chain employs TRBV11-2 and TRBJ2-3, with D perhaps TRBD1 (5 bases). This CDR3 is 15 amino acids long. Trimming removed 1 base from V and 3 bases from J, with 11 bases in between. CDR1 and CDR2 (germline): SGHAT, FQNNGV. As DNA, the CDR3 is TGTGCCAGCAGCTTAGCAGGGATGTTAACAGATACGCAGTATTTT. This codes for CASSLAGMLTDTQYF. Together with reference TRBV11-2 and TRBJ2-3, the CDR3 gives the full variable domain: EAGVAQSPRYKIIEKRQSVAFWCNPISGHATLYWYQQILGQGPKLLIQFQNNGVVDDSQLPKDRFSAERLKGVDSTLKIQPAKLEDSAVYLCASSLAGMLTDTQYFGPGTRLTVL.

V gene TRBV27 combines with J gene TRBJ1-1; TRBD1 might be the D (6 bases). The germline CDR1 and CDR2 sequences are MNHEY and SMNVEV (reference sequence). The V end was cut by 6 bases, the J end by 1 base, with 12 bases between. The CDR3 sequence is 14 residues long. The CDR3 bases are TGTGCCAGCAGCCCGGGACACAAGAACACTGAAGCTTTCTTT. Translation: CASSPGHKNTEAFF.

The chain has TRBV2 and TRBJ1-2; 8 bases align to TRBD1. This CDR3 has 13 residues. The V and J ends lost 3 bases and 6 bases, in that order; junction bases with no gene match: 3. CDR1 is SNHLY, CDR2 FYNNEI, per germline. CDR3 in amino acids: CASSDRGPNGYTF. The DNA of the CDR3 is TGTGCCAGCAGTGACAGGGGGCCAAATGGCTACACCTTC. Full variable domain (missing parts from reference TRBV2 and TRBJ1-2): EPEVTQTPSHQVTQMGQEVILRCVPISNHLYFYWYRQILGQKVEFLVSFYNNEISEKSEIFDDQFSVERPDGSNFTLKIRSTKLEDSAMYFCASSDRGPNGYTFGSGTRLTVV.

The rearrangement uses TRBV28 and TRBJ2-3, with D unresolved. The CDR3 has 16 amino acids. Germline assignment: CDR1 MDHEN and CDR2 SYDVKM. V dropped 3 bases and J dropped 1 base, with 14 bases sitting between them. CDR3 sequence reads: CASSFEPSAGTDTQYF. DNA of the CDR3: TGTGCCAGCAGTTTCGAACCTAGTGCTGGCACAGATACGCAGTATTTT. Filled out from reference TRBV28 and TRBJ2-3, the complete variable domain reads DVKVTQSSRYLVKRTGEKVFLECVQDMDHENMFWYRQDPGLGLRLIYFSYDVKMKEKGDIPEGYSVSREKKERFSLILESASTNQTSMYLCASSFEPSAGTDTQYFGPGTRLTVL.

This clone was recorded only once. This CDR3 is CASSYNRMADTQYF. The DNA for the CDR3 is TGTGCCAGCAGTTACAACAGGATGGCAGATACGCAGTATTTT. The chain joins TRBV6-5 to TRBJ2-3, with D maybe TRBD1 (5 bases). Germline-derived CDR1 and CDR2 are MNHEY and SVGAGI. This CDR3 is built from 14 residues. Trimming removed 2 bases from V and 4 bases from J, with 10 bases in between.

This clone was detected once. J is TRBJ2-5 and V is TRBV9; D gene uncertain. The J call is in doubt because the DNA end fits TRBJ2-7 better. Germline V gene data show CDR1 as SGDLS and CDR2 as YYNGEE. CDR3 length equals 13 residues. CDR3 DNA sequence: TGTGCCAGCAGCGTAGGAGTTACCTACGAGCAGTACTTC. This sequence encodes CASSVGVTYEQYF.

The chain carries TRBV27 and TRBJ1-5; the match to TRBD1 covers 10 bases. CDR3 length: 15 amino acids. The V gene end was trimmed by 4 bases and the J gene end by 5 bases; junction bases not matched to a gene: 5. Germline V gene sequence: CDR1 MNHEY, CDR2 SMNVEV (reference sequence). CDR3 nucleotides: TGTGCCAGCAGTTCCCGACAGGGGGCCCATCAGCCCCAGCATTTT. Translating it yields CASSSRQGAHQPQHF.

The J gene is TRBJ1-1, the V gene TRBV5-5; D unclear. The CDR3 contains 13 residues. CDR1 SGHKS and CDR2 YYEKEE come from the germline V gene (reference sequence). Trimming left V 3 bases short and J 1 base short, with 7 bases between. CDR3 nucleotides: TGTGCCAGCAGCTCTAAGTGGAACACTGAAGCTTTCTTT. Translated: CASSSKWNTEAFF. Full variable domain (outside the CDR3, taken from reference TRBV5-5 and TRBJ1-1): DAGVTQSPTHLIKTRGQQVTLRCSPISGHKSVSWYQQVLGQGPQFIFQYYEKEERGRGNFPDRFSARQFPNYSSELNVNALLLGDSALYLCASSSKWNTEAFFGQGTRLTVV.

The chain employs TRBV7-9 and TRBJ2-2; 11 positions match TRBD2. V lost 5 bases and J lost 4; bases outside the gene matches: 0. CDR3 length: 14 residues. Germline V gene data show CDR1 as SEHNR and CDR2 as FQNEAQ (reference sequence). The CDR3 bases are TGTGCCAGCAGCGGACTAGCGGGCACCGGGGAGCTGTTTTTT. It codes for CASSGLAGTGELFF.

Only one count was recorded for this clone. This chain joins TRBV7-3 and TRBJ2-2, with 8 bases that match TRBD1. The CDR3 has 15 amino acids. Per germline, CDR1 SGHTA and CDR2 FQGTGA. V trimming: 5 bases; J trimming: 4 bases; junction bases outside the gene matches: 6. CDR3: CASSAATGATGELFF. Here the CDR3 DNA reads TGTGCCAGCAGCGCAGCGACAGGGGCCACCGGGGAGCTGTTTTTT. The variable domain in full, with the rest retrieved from reference TRBV7-3 and TRBJ2-2, is GAGVSQTPSNKVTEKGKYVELRCDPISGHTALYWYRQSLGQGPEFLIYFQGTGAADDSGLPNDRFFAVRPEGSVSTLKIQRTERGDSAVYLCASSAATGATGELFFGEGSRLTVL.

The chain links TRBV19 to TRBJ1-2, with a possible D match to TRBD1 (6 bases). V gave up 6 bases and J gave up 3 bases, with 14 bases separating them. CDR1 LNHDA and CDR2 SQIVND come from the germline V gene (reference sequence). The CDR3 contains 14 residues. The CDR3 DNA is TGTGCCAGTAGACTACAGGGTAGTGACTATGGCTACACCTTC. Its protein is CASRLQGSDYGYTF.

V is TRBV4-3 and J is TRBJ1-1; possible D gene TRBD1, 5 bases. Germline CDR1 reads LGHNA; CDR2 reads YSLEER. This CDR3 has 15 amino acids. Trimming removed 4 bases at V and 4 bases at J, with 16 bases between. This CDR3 reads CASSPRQPGITEAFF. The CDR3 nucleotides are TGCGCCAGCAGCCCCAGACAGCCAGGGATCACTGAAGCTTTCTTT.

The sample holds a few counts of this clone. Written as DNA, the CDR3 is TGTGCCAGCAGCTTATCGGGTAGGAGGGGGCCCACAGATACGCAGTATTTT. It yields the protein CASSLSGRRGPTDTQYF. The rearrangement links TRBV7-2 to TRBJ2-3, with D possibly matching TRBD1 (7 bases). The CDR3 covers 17 residues. V lost 2 bases to trimming and J lost 2 bases, with 17 bases between them. Looked up from germline, CDR1 is SGHTA and CDR2 is FQGNSA.

The chain couples TRBV2 to TRBJ2-3; 9 nucleotides agree with TRBD1. In germline, CDR1 is SNHLY, CDR2 FYNNEI. This CDR3 spans 17 amino acids. V gave up 3 bases and J gave up 5 bases; unmatched junction bases: 12. This chain's CDR3 is CASSEAVGDRVRDTQYF. The DNA of the CDR3 is TGTGCCAGCAGTGAGGCGGTAGGGGACAGGGTTCGAGATACGCAGTATTTT.